This T cell receptor beta chain was recovered during a study of cytomegalovirus exposure and HLA in healthy donors. Overall study findings and caveats: In a later analysis, about 17,000 TCR beta sequences were associated with HLA alleles at 0.05 false discovery rate. The dataset shows that most TCR sequences were rare, while some public TCRs occurred in many donors.

PCR primers comprised 60 Vbeta and 13 Jbeta primers. Libraries were prepared by immunoSEQ multiplex PCR; TCRdb keeps only in-frame clonotypes and omits some of them. The table includes approximately 160,000 clones, about 71% detected once. In regard to this clone: The antigen remains undetermined.

CDR1 is SQVTM, CDR2 ANQGSEA, per germline. The CDR3 spans 13 residues. V dropped 3 bases and J dropped 0 bases, with 5 bases sitting between them. This receptor was identified in a woman between 35 and 50 years old in good health and CMV-seropositive. The sample consisted of PBMCs. The chain carries TRBV29-1 and TRBJ2-2; the D is unclear. CDR3 bases: TGCAGCGTTGATAGATCGAACACCGGGGAGCTGTTTTTT. Protein product: CSVDRSNTGELFF.